Listed below are T cell receptor beta chains from one sample, sequenced in a study of molecular identifiers for immune sequencing clone quantification. TCRdb independently ran MiXCR on the PCR reads; one entry per CDR3 protein. This table has approximately 680,000 distinct CDR3 sequences, approximately 24% appearing once. Sequenced material: naive CD8+ T cells from blood, with Jurkat cell RNA spiked in. These receptor sequences come from a human donor in good health. Some libraries in this study had Jurkat cell RNA spiked in. Each CDR3 is given with its conserved first and last residue. A D gene is named only where the DNA matches it firmly. Not all rows give a size; the values are once, few, many and, for expanded clones, a class.

size	V	length	D	J	CDR3	DNA
many	TRBV20-1	16	-	TRBJ1-4	CSARSRRQATNEKLFF	TGCAGTGCTAGAAGCCGCAGACAGGCAACTAATGAAAAACTGTTTTTT
-	TRBV15	16	-	TRBJ1-5	CATSRDHHGAGQPQHF	TGTGCCACCAGCAGAGATCACCACGGGGCGGGTCAGCCCCAGCATTTT
-	TRBV28	11	-	TRBJ1-5	CASSAPWPQHF	TGTGCCAGCAGTGCCCCATGGCCCCAGCATTTT
few	TRBV7-6	18	TRBD2	TRBJ2-7	CASSLDREGGERSYEQYF	TGTGCCAGCAGCTTAGATCGGGAGGGGGGAGAACGCTCCTACGAGCAGTACTTC
-	TRBV4-1	18	-	TRBJ1-5	CASSQDPPSGAAGQPPPF	TGCGCCAGCAGCCAAGATCCTCCCAGTGGCGCGGCTGGGCAGCCCCCGCCTTTT
-	TRBV6-5	14	-	TRBJ2-3	CASKSQEAADTQYF	TGTGCCAGCAAATCACAGGAGGCGGCAGATACGCAGTATTTT
-	TRBV7-9	15	TRBD1	TRBJ1-2	CASSSSRGHNYGYTF	TGTGCCAGCAGCTCGTCCAGGGGGCATAACTATGGCTACACCTTC
-	TRBV20-1	14	-	TRBJ1-1	CSARRQDHFSEAFF	TGCAGTGCTCGCCGACAGGACCACTTCTCTGAAGCTTTCTTT
many	TRBV6-2/TRBV6-3	16	-	TRBJ2-3	CASRIARETFTDTQYF	TGTGCCAGCAGAATAGCGCGGGAAACCTTCACAGATACGCAGTATTTT
many	TRBV7-9	15	-	TRBJ1-1	CASSAPEVSGYKAFF	TGTGCCAGCAGCGCACCGGAAGTGTCAGGTTATAAAGCTTTCTTT
many	TRBV13	15	TRBD2	TRBJ2-3	CASRAGAGRADTQYF	TGTGCCAGCAGAGCGGGAGCAGGACGGGCAGATACGCAGTATTTT
many	TRBV4-2	14	TRBD1	TRBJ1-1	CASSQGDSEPEAFF	TGTGCCAGCAGCCAAGGGGACAGTGAACCGGAAGCTTTCTTT
few	TRBV11-2	12	TRBD1	TRBJ2-1	CASERGHNEQFF	TGTGCCAGCGAAAGGGGGCACAATGAGCAGTTCTTC